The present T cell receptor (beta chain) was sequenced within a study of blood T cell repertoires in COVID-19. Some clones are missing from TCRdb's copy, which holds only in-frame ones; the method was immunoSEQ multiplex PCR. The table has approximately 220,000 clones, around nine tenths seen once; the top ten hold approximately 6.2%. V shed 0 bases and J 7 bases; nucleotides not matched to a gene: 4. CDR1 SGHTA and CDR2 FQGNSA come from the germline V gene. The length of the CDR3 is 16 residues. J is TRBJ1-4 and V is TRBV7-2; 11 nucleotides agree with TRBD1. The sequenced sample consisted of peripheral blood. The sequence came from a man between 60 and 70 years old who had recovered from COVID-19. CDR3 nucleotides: TGTGCCAGCAGCTTAGCGGGCGGGACAGGGGGTGAAAAACTGTTTTTT. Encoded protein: CASSLAGGTGGEKLFF.